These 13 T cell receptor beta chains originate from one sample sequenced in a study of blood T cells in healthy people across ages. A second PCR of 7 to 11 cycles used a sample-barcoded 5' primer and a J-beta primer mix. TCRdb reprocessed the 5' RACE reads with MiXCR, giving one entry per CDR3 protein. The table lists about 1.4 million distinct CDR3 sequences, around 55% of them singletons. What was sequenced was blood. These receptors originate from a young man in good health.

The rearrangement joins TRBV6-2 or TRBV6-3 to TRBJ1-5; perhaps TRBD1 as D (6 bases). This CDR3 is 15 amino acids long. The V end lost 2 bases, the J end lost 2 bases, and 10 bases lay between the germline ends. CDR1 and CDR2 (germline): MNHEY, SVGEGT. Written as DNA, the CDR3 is TGTGCCAGCAGTTACGAACCAGGGGGCAATCAGCCCCAGCATTTT. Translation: CASSYEPGGNQPQHF.

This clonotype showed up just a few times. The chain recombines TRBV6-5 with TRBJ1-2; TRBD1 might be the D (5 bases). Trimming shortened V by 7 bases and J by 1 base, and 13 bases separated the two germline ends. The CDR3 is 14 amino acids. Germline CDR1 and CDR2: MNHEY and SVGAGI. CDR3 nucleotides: TGTGCCAGCACCAAAATGGGGGGTAACTATGGCTACACCTTC. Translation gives CASTKMGGNYGYTF.

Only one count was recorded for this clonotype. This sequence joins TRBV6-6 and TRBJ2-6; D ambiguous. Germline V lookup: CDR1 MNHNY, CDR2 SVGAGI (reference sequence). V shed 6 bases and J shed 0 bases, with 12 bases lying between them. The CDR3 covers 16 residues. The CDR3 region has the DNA TGTGCCAGCAGCAAAATCCAGACCTCTGGGGCCAACGTCCTGACTTTC. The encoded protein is CASSKIQTSGANVLTF.

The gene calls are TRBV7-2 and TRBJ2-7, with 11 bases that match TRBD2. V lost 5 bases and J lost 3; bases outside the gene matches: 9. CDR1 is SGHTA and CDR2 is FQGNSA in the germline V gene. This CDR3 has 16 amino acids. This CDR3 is CASSTIGTSGYYEQYF. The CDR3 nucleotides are TGTGCCAGCAGCACCATCGGGACTAGCGGTTACTACGAGCAGTACTTC.

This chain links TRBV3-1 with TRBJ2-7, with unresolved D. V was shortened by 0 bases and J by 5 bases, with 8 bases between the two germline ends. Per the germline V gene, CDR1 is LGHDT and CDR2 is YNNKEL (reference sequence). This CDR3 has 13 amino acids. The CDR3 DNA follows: TGTGCCAGCAGCCAAGATGGCGGCCACGAGCAGTACTTC. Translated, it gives CASSQDGGHEQYF.

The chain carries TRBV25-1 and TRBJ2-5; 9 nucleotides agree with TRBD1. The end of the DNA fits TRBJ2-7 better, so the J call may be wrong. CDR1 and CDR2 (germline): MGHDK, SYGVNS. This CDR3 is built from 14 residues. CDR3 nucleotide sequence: TGTGCCAGCAGCGAACAGGGGGCGAGCTACGAGCAGTACTTC. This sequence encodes CASSEQGASYEQYF.

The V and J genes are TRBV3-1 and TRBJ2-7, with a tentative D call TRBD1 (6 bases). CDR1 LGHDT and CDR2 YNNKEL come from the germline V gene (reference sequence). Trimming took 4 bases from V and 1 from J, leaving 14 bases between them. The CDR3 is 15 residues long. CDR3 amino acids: CASSRGPQGSYEQYF. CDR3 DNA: TGTGCCAGCAGCCGAGGGCCACAGGGATCCTACGAGCAGTACTTC.

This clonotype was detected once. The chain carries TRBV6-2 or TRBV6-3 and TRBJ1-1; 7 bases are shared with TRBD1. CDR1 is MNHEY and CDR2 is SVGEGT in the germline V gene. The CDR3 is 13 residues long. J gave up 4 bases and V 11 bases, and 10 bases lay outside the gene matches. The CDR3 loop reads CACQQGPRTEAFF. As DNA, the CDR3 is TGTGCCTGTCAACAGGGGCCCCGCACTGAAGCTTTCTTT.

In DNA, the CDR3 is TGTGCCAGCAGAAACGGACAGGGAGGATCACCCCTCCACTTT. The encoded protein is CASRNGQGGSPLHF. V gene TRBV28 combines with J gene TRBJ1-6; 8 nucleotides match TRBD1. CDR3 size: 14 residues. Germline V gene lookup returns CDR1 MDHEN and CDR2 SYDVKM. V was clipped by 6 bases and J by 10 bases; unmatched bases: 8. The entire variable domain, with the rest obtained from reference TRBV28 and TRBJ1-6, is as follows: DVKVTQSSRYLVKRTGEKVFLECVQDMDHENMFWYRQDPGLGLRLIYFSYDVKMKEKGDIPEGYSVSREKKERFSLILESASTNQTSMYLCASRNGQGGSPLHFGNGTRLTVT.

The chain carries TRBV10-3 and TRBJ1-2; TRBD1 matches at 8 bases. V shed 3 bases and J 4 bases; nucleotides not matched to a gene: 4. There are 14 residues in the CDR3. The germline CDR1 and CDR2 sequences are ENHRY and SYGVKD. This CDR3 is CAISEGQGIYGYTF. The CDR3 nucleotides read TGTGCCATCAGTGAAGGACAGGGCATCTATGGCTACACCTTC.

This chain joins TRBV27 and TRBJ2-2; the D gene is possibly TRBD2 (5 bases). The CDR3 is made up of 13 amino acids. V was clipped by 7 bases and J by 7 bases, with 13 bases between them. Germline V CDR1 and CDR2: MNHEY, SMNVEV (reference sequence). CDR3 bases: TGTGCCAGCACCAAAAGAGGGATCGGGGAGCTGTTTTTT. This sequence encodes CASTKRGIGELFF.

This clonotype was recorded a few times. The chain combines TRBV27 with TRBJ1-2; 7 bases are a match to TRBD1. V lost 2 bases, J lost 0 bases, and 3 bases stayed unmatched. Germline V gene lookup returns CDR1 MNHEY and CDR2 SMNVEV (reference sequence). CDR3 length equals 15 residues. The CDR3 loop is CASSLQGQANYGYTF. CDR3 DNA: TGTGCCAGCAGTTTACAAGGACAGGCTAACTATGGCTACACCTTC.

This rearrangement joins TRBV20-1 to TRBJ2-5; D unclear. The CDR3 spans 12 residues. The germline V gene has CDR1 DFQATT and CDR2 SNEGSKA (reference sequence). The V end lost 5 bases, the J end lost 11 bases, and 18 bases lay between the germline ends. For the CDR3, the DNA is TGCAGTGCTCCATCGTTCATCAATGAGCAGTACTTC. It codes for CSAPSFINEQYF.